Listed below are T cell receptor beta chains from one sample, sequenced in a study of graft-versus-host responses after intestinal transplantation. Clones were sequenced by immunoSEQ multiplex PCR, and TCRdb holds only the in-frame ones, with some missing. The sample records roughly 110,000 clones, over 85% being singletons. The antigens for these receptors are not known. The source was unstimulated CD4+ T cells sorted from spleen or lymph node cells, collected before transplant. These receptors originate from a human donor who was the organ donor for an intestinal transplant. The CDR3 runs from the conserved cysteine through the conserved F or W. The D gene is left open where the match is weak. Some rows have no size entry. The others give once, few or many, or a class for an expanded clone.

CDR3aa: CASSQDRVASEAFF
CDR3nt: TGTGCCAGTAGCCAGGACAGGGTGGCTTCTGAAGCTTTCTTT
v_gene: TRBV19
j_gene: TRBJ1-1
abundance: -
d_gene: TRBD1

CDR3aa: CASKQEQGEQYF
CDR3nt: TGCGCCAGCAAGCAGGAACAGGGCGAGCAGTACTTC
v_gene: TRBV5-1
j_gene: TRBJ2-7
abundance: few
d_gene: -

CDR3aa: CASSEALTRRHEQFF
CDR3nt: TGTGCCAGCAGTGAAGCCCTGACTAGAAGGCATGAGCAGTTCTTC
v_gene: TRBV6-1
j_gene: TRBJ2-1
abundance: -
d_gene: -

CDR3aa: CASSLGGRPQTLSYNEQFF
CDR3nt: TGTGCCAGCAGCTTGGGAGGACGGCCCCAGACGCTATCCTACAATGAGCAGTTCTTC
v_gene: TRBV5-4
j_gene: TRBJ2-1
abundance: -
d_gene: -

CDR3aa: CASSGRQGSGNTIYF
CDR3nt: TGCGCCAGCAGCGGAAGACAGGGATCTGGAAACACCATATATTTT
v_gene: TRBV5-1
j_gene: TRBJ1-3
abundance: -
d_gene: TRBD1

CDR3aa: CSVATGTKNIQYF
CDR3nt: TGCAGCGTTGCGACCGGGACCAAAAACATTCAGTACTTC
v_gene: TRBV29-1
j_gene: TRBJ2-4
abundance: -
d_gene: -

CDR3aa: CASSVGTRHSYGYTF
CDR3nt: TGTGCCAGCAGCGTAGGGACAAGGCACTCCTATGGCTACACCTTC
v_gene: TRBV9
j_gene: TRBJ1-2
abundance: -
d_gene: -

CDR3aa: CASSVAGVDTDTQYF
CDR3nt: TGTGCCAGCAGTGTAGCGGGCGTAGACACAGATACGCAGTATTTT
v_gene: TRBV7-2
j_gene: TRBJ2-3
abundance: -
d_gene: TRBD2

CDR3aa: CASSISGTNEKLFF
CDR3nt: TGTGCCAGTAGTATCTCTGGGACTAATGAAAAACTGTTTTTT
v_gene: TRBV19
j_gene: TRBJ1-4
abundance: -
d_gene: -

CDR3aa: CASSSSGGSYEQYF
CDR3nt: TGTGCCAGCAGCTCTAGCGGGGGGAGCTACGAGCAGTACTTC
v_gene: TRBV6-1
j_gene: TRBJ2-7
abundance: -
d_gene: TRBD2

CDR3aa: CASSAPRGRGYTF
CDR3nt: TGTGCCAGCAGTGCCCCCCGAGGGCGCGGCTACACCTTC
v_gene: TRBV25-1
j_gene: TRBJ1-2
abundance: -
d_gene: -

CDR3aa: CASSQGLAGGDTQYF
CDR3nt: TGTGCCAGCAGCCAGGGACTAGCGGGAGGCGATACGCAGTATTTT
v_gene: TRBV2
j_gene: TRBJ2-3
abundance: -
d_gene: TRBD2

CDR3aa: CASSKGQGGNQNTEAFF
CDR3nt: TGTGCCAGCAGCAAAGGCCAGGGAGGGAATCAGAACACTGAAGCTTTCTTT
v_gene: TRBV21-1
j_gene: TRBJ1-1
abundance: once
d_gene: -

CDR3aa: CASSIGTGLTQETQYF
CDR3nt: TGTGCCAGCAGTATAGGGACAGGTCTTACCCAAGAGACCCAGTACTTC
v_gene: TRBV27
j_gene: TRBJ2-5
abundance: -
d_gene: TRBD1

CDR3aa: CASSLVISGREITDTQYF
CDR3nt: TGTGCCAGCAGCTTAGTTATTAGCGGGAGGGAAATCACAGATACGCAGTATTTT
v_gene: TRBV11-2
j_gene: TRBJ2-3
abundance: once
d_gene: TRBD2

CDR3aa: CATSRDVVGDGETQYF
CDR3nt: TGTGCCACCAGCAGAGATGTCGTCGGGGATGGGGAGACCCAGTACTTC
v_gene: TRBV15
j_gene: TRBJ2-5
abundance: -
d_gene: -

CDR3aa: CASSQRGSETQYF
CDR3nt: TGCGCCAGCAGTCAACGAGGGTCGGAGACCCAGTACTTC
v_gene: TRBV23-1
j_gene: TRBJ2-5
abundance: once
d_gene: -

CDR3aa: CASSQLIRGQPEAFF
CDR3nt: TGCGCCAGCAGCCAATTAATACGGGGGCAGCCTGAAGCTTTCTTT
v_gene: TRBV4-1
j_gene: TRBJ1-1
abundance: -
d_gene: -

CDR3aa: CASSSQGRGGYEQYF
CDR3nt: TGTGCCAGCAGCTCCCAGGGAAGGGGAGGCTACGAGCAGTACTTC
v_gene: TRBV7-9
j_gene: TRBJ2-7
abundance: -
d_gene: -

CDR3aa: CASSPQGATEAFF
CDR3nt: TGTGCCAGCAGCCCACAGGGGGCGACTGAAGCTTTCTTT
v_gene: TRBV7-2
j_gene: TRBJ1-1
abundance: -
d_gene: TRBD1

CDR3aa: CASSLVPLAGGPDTQYF
CDR3nt: TGCGCCAGCAGCTTGGTACCACTAGCGGGAGGGCCAGATACGCAGTATTTT
v_gene: TRBV5-1
j_gene: TRBJ2-3
abundance: -
d_gene: TRBD2

CDR3aa: CASSAGYEQYF
CDR3nt: TGTGCCAGCAGCGCCGGATACGAGCAGTACTTC
v_gene: TRBV9
j_gene: TRBJ2-7
abundance: -
d_gene: -

CDR3aa: CASRRGTSGAGATQYF
CDR3nt: TGCGCCAGCAGACGAGGGACTAGCGGGGCCGGAGCGACCCAGTACTTC
v_gene: TRBV23-1
j_gene: TRBJ2-5
abundance: once
d_gene: TRBD2

CDR3aa: CASSERSGIGNIQYF
CDR3nt: TGCGCCAGCAGTGAGAGGTCCGGGATTGGAAACATTCAGTACTTC
v_gene: TRBV10-1
j_gene: TRBJ2-4
abundance: -
d_gene: -

CDR3aa: CASSFEGGSAKNIQYF
CDR3nt: TGTGCCAGCAGCTTCGAAGGGGGGAGTGCCAAAAACATTCAGTACTTC
v_gene: TRBV11-2
j_gene: TRBJ2-4
abundance: -
d_gene: -

CDR3aa: CASSQGTSGNNYEQYF
CDR3nt: TGTGCCAGCAGCCAGGGCACTAGCGGGAATAACTACGAGCAGTACTTC
v_gene: TRBV4-2
j_gene: TRBJ2-7
abundance: -
d_gene: TRBD2

CDR3aa: CASSLGGLQETQYF
CDR3nt: TGCGCCAGCAGCCTGGGGGGCCTCCAAGAGACCCAGTACTTC
v_gene: TRBV4-1
j_gene: TRBJ2-5
abundance: once
d_gene: -

CDR3aa: CAVDQTSTDTQYF
CDR3nt: TGTGCCGTAGACCAGACTAGCACAGATACGCAGTATTTT
v_gene: TRBV28
j_gene: TRBJ2-3
abundance: -
d_gene: -